Listed here are 2 T cell receptor beta chains from one sample, sequenced in a study of human T cells and chemical hapten exposure. TCRdb itself ran the RACE reads through MiXCR, one entry per CDR3 protein. The sample shows about 95,000 distinct CDR3 sequences, approximately 10% of them seen only once. This sample's time point: patch test 2, 6 weeks after DPC sensitization. As for treatment: therapeutic diphenylcyclopropenone sensitization with weekly scalp DPC. Source: whole blood, taken in connection with sensitization to the hapten diphenylcyclopropenone (DPC). The receptors derive from a woman between 35 and 50 years old with alopecia areata. Some clones in this sample may be carry-over from other donors' samples.

This clonotype was recorded many times. V is TRBV7-2 and J is TRBJ1-5, with D tentatively TRBD1 (5 bases). V lost 5 bases to trimming and J lost 10 bases, with 12 bases between them. CDR1 and CDR2 (germline): SGHTA, FQGNSA. This CDR3 is 12 amino acids long. CDR3: CASSTGTGPQHF. In nucleotides, the CDR3 is TGTGCCAGCAGCACCGGGACGGGTCCCCAGCATTTT. Filled out from reference TRBV7-2 and TRBJ1-5, the complete variable domain reads GAGVSQSPSNKVTEKGKDVELRCDPISGHTALYWYRQSLGQGLEFLIYFQGNSAPDKSGLPSDRFSAERTGGSVSTLTIQRTQQEDSAVYLCASSTGTGPQHFGDGTRLSIL.

This clonotype has ten or more counts. The V call is TRBV20-1, the J call TRBJ1-1, with 8 bases identical to TRBD1. Per the germline V gene, CDR1 is DFQATT and CDR2 is SNEGSKA (reference sequence). Unmatched junction bases numbered 6, after V lost 5 bases and J lost 4 bases. CDR3 size: 13 residues. CDR3 protein: CSAHPDRVTEAFF. The CDR3 bases are TGCAGTGCTCATCCGGACAGGGTCACTGAAGCTTTCTTT.